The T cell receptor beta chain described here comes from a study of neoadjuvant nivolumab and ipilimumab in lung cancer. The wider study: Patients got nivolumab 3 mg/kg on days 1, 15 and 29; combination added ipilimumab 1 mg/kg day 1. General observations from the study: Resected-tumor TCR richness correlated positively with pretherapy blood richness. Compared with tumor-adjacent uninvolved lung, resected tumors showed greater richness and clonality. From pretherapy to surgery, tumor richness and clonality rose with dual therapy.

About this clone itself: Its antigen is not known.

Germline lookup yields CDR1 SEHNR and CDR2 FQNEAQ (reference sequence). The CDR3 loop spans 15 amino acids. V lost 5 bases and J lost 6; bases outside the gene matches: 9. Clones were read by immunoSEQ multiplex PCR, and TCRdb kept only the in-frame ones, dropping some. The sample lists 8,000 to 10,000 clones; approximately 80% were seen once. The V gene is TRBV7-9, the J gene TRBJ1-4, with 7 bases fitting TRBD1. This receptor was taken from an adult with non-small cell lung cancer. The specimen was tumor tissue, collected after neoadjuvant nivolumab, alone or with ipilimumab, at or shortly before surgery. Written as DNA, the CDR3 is TGTGCCAGCAGCCCCCGGACAGGAGAAGATGAAAAACTGTTTTTT. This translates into CASSPRTGEDEKLFF.